Below, one T cell receptor beta chain is given with its context. This sample was included in a study of T cell responses to AZD1222 COVID-19 vaccine. This CDR3 has 14 amino acids. Per the germline V gene, CDR1 is LGHDT and CDR2 is YNNKEL (reference sequence). The V and J ends lost 5 bases and 5 bases respectively, with 15 bases between them. Using immunoSEQ multiplex PCR, the repertoire was profiled, and TCRdb retains in-frame clones only, with some absent. The sample carries roughly 110,000 clones, approximately 90% recorded once. This TCR was recovered from an adult in good health. This sample comprised peripheral blood, obtained on day 0 of AZD1222 vaccination. The J gene is TRBJ1-2, the V gene TRBV3-1 (or the pseudogene TRBV3-2); no clear D gene. CDR3 loop: CASSGEAGLYGYTF. As DNA, the CDR3 is TGTGCCAGCAGCGGGGAGGCGGGATTGTATGGCTACACCTTC.